What follows are 30 T cell receptor beta chains derived from one specimen sequenced in a study of blood T cell repertoires in COVID-19. The assay was immunoSEQ multiplex PCR, and TCRdb's table has in-frame clones only and misses some. The data contain 50,000 to 70,000 clones, 60% to 85% of them singletons. The material sequenced was peripheral blood. All receptors derive from a human donor in a cohort sampled during active COVID-19.

The CDR3 region is CASSPWDSGGISSYEQYF. Here the CDR3 DNA reads TGTGCCAGCAGCCCCTGGGATAGCGGGGGGATAAGCTCCTACGAGCAGTACTTC. The J gene is TRBJ2-7, the V gene TRBV2; 10 nucleotides match TRBD2. This CDR3 region has 18 residues. With 6 bases clipped from V and 0 bases from J, the junction kept 14 bases outside the gene matches. Per the germline V gene, CDR1 is SNHLY and CDR2 is FYNNEI.

The table lists this clone with a few counts. This chain joins TRBV5-1 and TRBJ2-5; 10 bases fit TRBD2. The junction had 5 bases not matched to a gene; V was cut back by 2 bases and J by 1 base. The CDR3 spans 16 residues. Germline V gives CDR1 SGHRS, CDR2 YFSETQ. The CDR3 nucleotides read TGCGCCAGCAGCTTACCGGGACTAGCGCTCCAAGAGACCCAGTACTTC. Translated: CASSLPGLALQETQYF.

This clone appeared a single time. The rearrangement links TRBV12-3 or TRBV12-4 to TRBJ1-1; D is uncertain. The CDR3 length is 11 residues. Trimming pared 7 bases from V and 3 bases from J, leaving 6 bases between. The chain's CDR3 is CASISDTEAFF. The CDR3 region has the DNA TGTGCCAGCATCAGCGACACTGAAGCTTTCTTT.

The chain links TRBV7-9 to TRBJ1-1; unclear D gene. Trimming took off 3 bases at V and 0 bases at J, with 14 bases between the two ends. The CDR3 has 16 amino acids. Germline CDR1 reads SEHNR; CDR2 reads FQNEAQ (reference sequence). The CDR3 bases are TGTGCCAGCAGCTTTTTGGCGGAGTATGTGAACACTGAAGCTTTCTTT. Its protein product is CASSFLAEYVNTEAFF. The complete variable domain, with remaining parts taken from reference TRBV7-9 and TRBJ1-1, reads DTGVSQNPRHKITKRGQNVTFRCDPISEHNRLYWYRQTLGQGPEFLTYFQNEAQLEKSRLLSDRFSAERPKGSFSTLEIQRTEQGDSAMYLCASSFLAEYVNTEAFFGQGTRLTVV.

There are a few counts of this clone. This chain joins TRBV7-8 and TRBJ1-1, with D possibly being TRBD1 (5 bases). CDR1 is SGHVS and CDR2 is FQNEAQ in the germline V gene. CDR3 size: 13 residues. V was clipped by 2 bases and J by 5 bases, with 9 bases between them. The CDR3 bases are TGTGCCAGCAGCTTACAGGGTAGTACTGAAGCTTTCTTT. Translated, it gives CASSLQGSTEAFF.

The chain joins TRBV7-9 to TRBJ1-5; no firm D call. V gave up 1 base and J gave up 0 bases, with 7 bases separating them. In germline, CDR1 is SEHNR, CDR2 FQNEAQ (reference sequence). CDR3 length: 15 amino acids. CDR3 in DNA: TGTGCCAGCAGCTTAGACGGTAATAGCAATCAGCCCCAGCATTTT. Translating gives CASSLDGNSNQPQHF. Variable domain in full (rest from reference TRBV7-9 and TRBJ1-5): DTGVSQNPRHKITKRGQNVTFRCDPISEHNRLYWYRQTLGQGPEFLTYFQNEAQLEKSRLLSDRFSAERPKGSFSTLEIQRTEQGDSAMYLCASSLDGNSNQPQHFGDGTRLSIL.

This sequence joins TRBV5-8 and TRBJ1-6; no firm D call. The CDR3 runs 16 residues. CDR1 is SGHTS, CDR2 YDEGEE, per germline. Trimming removed 5 bases at V and 12 bases at J, with 24 bases between. The CDR3 here is CASSLSPGLTRGPLHF. CDR3 in DNA: TGTGCCAGCAGTTTGAGTCCGGGCCTCACCCGGGGACCCCTCCACTTT.

This chain connects TRBV5-1 to TRBJ1-4, with unresolved D. Between the trimmed V and J ends, which lost 0 bases and 0 bases, there was a span of 6 bases. CDR1 is SGHRS and CDR2 is YFSETQ in the germline V gene. The length of the CDR3 is 15 residues. CDR3 amino acids: CASSLGSATNEKLFF. CDR3 DNA: TGCGCCAGCAGCTTGGGGAGTGCAACTAATGAAAAACTGTTTTTT.

The chain employs TRBV2 and TRBJ2-5; 9 bases map to TRBD2. Germline-derived CDR1 and CDR2 are SNHLY and FYNNEI. V lost 5 bases, J lost 0 bases, and 4 bases stayed unmatched. The CDR3 runs 15 residues. The CDR3 loop is CASSPRLADQETQYF. Here the CDR3 DNA reads TGTGCCAGCAGTCCCAGACTAGCGGACCAAGAGACCCAGTACTTC.

The CDR3 DNA sequence: TGCGCCAGCAGCCAAGATGGGACAGGCTATGGCTACACCTTC. Translating it yields CASSQDGTGYGYTF. The V call is TRBV4-3, the J call TRBJ1-2; the match to TRBD1 covers 8 bases. Germline values: CDR1 LGHNA, CDR2 YSLEER. This CDR3 contains 14 residues. The V gene end was trimmed by 0 bases and the J gene end by 4 bases; junction bases not matched to a gene: 1.

This clone was seen ten or more times. The CDR3 nucleotides are TGCAGCGTTGAAGTTAGCGGGGGGTTGTACGAGCAGTACTTC. This sequence encodes CSVEVSGGLYEQYF. The chain couples TRBV29-1 to TRBJ2-7; 10 bases align to TRBD2. The CDR3 runs 14 residues. With 1 base clipped from V and 4 bases from J, the junction kept 4 bases outside the gene matches. Germline loops: CDR1 SQVTM, CDR2 ANQGSEA.

The chain joins TRBV5-1 to TRBJ1-2; D is ambiguous. Germline loops: CDR1 SGHRS, CDR2 YFSETQ. Between the trimmed V and J ends, which lost 3 bases and 2 bases, there was a span of 17 bases. This CDR3 is built from 16 residues. CDR3 nucleotides: TGCGCCAGCAGCTCCCCCCTAAGTCGGGGAAACTATGGCTACACCTTC. Its protein is CASSSPLSRGNYGYTF.

This clone came up a few times. The J gene is TRBJ2-6, the V gene TRBV19; D call uncertain. Trimming cost V 4 bases and J 0 bases, with 13 bases left between them. The CDR3 extends over 17 amino acids. Germline V lookup: CDR1 LNHDA, CDR2 SQIVND (reference sequence). The CDR3 DNA reads TGTGCCAGTAGTACCGCTGCGACAATCTCTGGGGCCAACGTCCTGACTTTC. Protein product: CASSTAATISGANVLTF. The variable domain in full, completed from reference TRBV19 and TRBJ2-6, reads DGGITQSPKYLFRKEGQNVTLSCEQNLNHDAMYWYRQDPGQGLRLIYYSQIVNDFQKGDIAEGYSVSREKKESFPLTVTSAQKNPTAFYLCASSTAATISGANVLTFGAGSRLTVL.

This clone was recorded once. The chain couples TRBV6-5 to TRBJ1-1; 9 nucleotides align to TRBD1. Germline CDR1 and CDR2: MNHEY and SVGAGI. The V gene end was trimmed by 6 bases and the J gene end by 6 bases; junction bases not matched to a gene: 5. CDR3 length: 13 residues. The DNA of the CDR3 is TGTGCCAGCAGATCCACAGGGGGCCCTGAAGCTTTCTTT. This sequence encodes CASRSTGGPEAFF.

The chain joins TRBV6-6 to TRBJ1-1; 7 bases agree with TRBD1. V dropped 10 bases and J dropped 7; count of bases not matched to a gene: 15. The CDR3 covers 14 residues. The V gene's germline CDR1 is MNHNY and CDR2 SVGAGI (reference sequence). The CDR3 sequence: CATGDRGTGVEAFF. The CDR3 DNA is TGTGCCACCGGAGATAGGGGAACAGGGGTTGAAGCTTTCTTT.

The chain uses TRBV18 and TRBJ2-7, with 7 bases identical to TRBD1. Trimming took 6 bases from V and 2 from J; bases not matched to a gene: 4. Germline V gene sequence: CDR1 KGHSH, CDR2 LQKENI. This CDR3 region has 13 residues. The CDR3 spells CASSVDRAYEQYF. DNA for the CDR3: TGTGCCAGCTCCGTAGACAGGGCCTACGAGCAGTACTTC.

This sequence joins TRBV19 and TRBJ1-1; a weak D match, TRBD1 (5 bases). The V end was cut by 4 bases, the J end by 5 bases, with 14 bases between. There are 14 residues in the CDR3. The germline V gene has CDR1 LNHDA and CDR2 SQIVND (reference sequence). CDR3 bases: TGTGCCAGTAGTACGGGACGGGGAGGAACTGAAGCTTTCTTT. This codes for CASSTGRGGTEAFF. The full variable domain, rest sourced from reference TRBV19 and TRBJ1-1, is DGGITQSPKYLFRKEGQNVTLSCEQNLNHDAMYWYRQDPGQGLRLIYYSQIVNDFQKGDIAEGYSVSREKKESFPLTVTSAQKNPTAFYLCASSTGRGGTEAFFGQGTRLTVV.

The chain recombines TRBV7-9 with TRBJ2-7; tentative D call: TRBD2 (6 bases). Germline V gives CDR1 SEHNR, CDR2 FQNEAQ (reference sequence). V was shortened by 0 bases and J by 6 bases, with 12 bases between the two germline ends. The CDR3 is made up of 14 amino acids. In DNA, the CDR3 is TGTGCCAGCAGCTTAGCGGGAGGTACGTCCGAGCAGTACTTC. Its translation: CASSLAGGTSEQYF.

This chain joins TRBV5-4 and TRBJ1-4; 12 nucleotides line up with TRBD1. In germline, CDR1 is SGHNT, CDR2 YYREEE (reference sequence). The CDR3 is 18 amino acids. Unmatched junction bases numbered 10, after V lost 0 bases and J lost 7 bases. The CDR3 protein is CASSLEGTGGLLGEKLFF. DNA of the CDR3: TGTGCCAGCAGCTTGGAAGGGACAGGGGGCTTATTGGGTGAAAAACTGTTTTTT. The full variable domain, in which reference TRBV5-4 and TRBJ1-4 provide the parts outside the CDR3, is ETGVTQSPTHLIKTRGQQVTLRCSSQSGHNTVSWYQQALGQGPQFIFQYYREEENGRGNFPPRFSGLQFPNYSSELNVNALELDDSALYLCASSLEGTGGLLGEKLFFGSGTQLSVL.

The chain links TRBV4-3 to TRBJ2-7, with D possibly matching TRBD2 (6 bases). Germline CDR1 and CDR2: LGHNA and YSLEER. The CDR3 consists of 15 residues. The ends were cut back, 0 bases at V and 4 bases at J, with 13 bases in the middle. The CDR3 nucleotides are TGCGCCAGCAGCCAAGACCCCGGGGGAAGGTACGAGCAGTACTTC. Translated: CASSQDPGGRYEQYF.

The CDR3 is CASGGGSRQGTSNYGYTF. Written as DNA, the CDR3 is TGTGCCAGCGGCGGGGGATCGAGACAGGGGACATCTAACTATGGCTACACCTTC. The V gene is TRBV3-1 (or the pseudogene TRBV3-2), the J gene TRBJ1-2; 8 bases are a match to TRBD1. The J segment lost 0 bases and the V segment lost 8 bases, leaving 17 bases of the junction unmatched. Germline V lookup: CDR1 LGHDT, CDR2 YNNKEL (reference sequence). The CDR3 is 18 amino acids.

This rearrangement joins TRBV6-6 to TRBJ1-1, with D unclear. Germline CDR1 MNHNY, CDR2 SVGAGI (reference sequence). The CDR3 sequence is 12 residues long. The V gene lost 6 bases and the J gene lost 8 bases, with 13 bases spanning the gap. CDR3 region: CASRLVGREAFF. In nucleotides, the CDR3 is TGTGCCAGCAGGTTGGTGGGCAGAGAAGCTTTCTTT.

This clone has a handful of counts. J is TRBJ1-1 and V is TRBV25-1; a possible D gene is TRBD1 (5 bases). V shed 5 bases and J shed 10 bases, with 23 bases lying between them. CDR3 length: 15 amino acids. Germline V gives CDR1 MGHDK, CDR2 SYGVNS. CDR3 sequence (DNA): TGTGCCAGCAGTCGAGGGGAGGAACCAGGGATGCCAGCTTTCTTT. Protein product: CASSRGEEPGMPAFF.

The DNA for the CDR3 is TGTGCCAGCAGTTCCCCCGGGACTCCCCGCCCCGGCTACGAGCAGTACTTC. Translating gives CASSSPGTPRPGYEQYF. The chain has TRBV28 and TRBJ2-7; perhaps TRBD2 as D (6 bases). CDR1 and CDR2 (germline): MDHEN, SYDVKM. V lost 4 bases and J 3 bases, leaving 22 bases between the germline ends. There are 17 residues in the CDR3.

The chain has TRBV25-1 and TRBJ2-7; TRBD1 matches 10 bases. This CDR3 contains 16 residues. Trimming at V came to 6 bases and at J to 4 bases, leaving 12 bases not matched to a gene. Germline CDR1 reads MGHDK; CDR2 reads SYGVNS. The CDR3 sequence: CASSAFWRDRGYEQYF. CDR3 nucleotide sequence: TGTGCCAGCAGCGCCTTCTGGAGGGACAGGGGATACGAGCAGTACTTC.

The genes are TRBV5-1 and TRBJ1-6; D unresolved. CDR3 length: 18 amino acids. Germline V gives CDR1 SGHRS, CDR2 YFSETQ. V was clipped by 0 bases and J by 0 bases, with 13 bases between them. The CDR3 region is CASSLEFSSVSYNSPLHF. Written as DNA, the CDR3 is TGCGCCAGCAGCTTGGAATTCTCGTCAGTCTCCTATAATTCACCCCTCCACTTT.

The chain couples TRBV28 to TRBJ2-7; tentatively, D is TRBD1 (6 bases). The length of the CDR3 is 14 residues. CDR1 MDHEN and CDR2 SYDVKM come from the germline V gene. Between the trimmed V and J ends, which lost 5 bases and 5 bases, there was a span of 16 bases. The CDR3 nucleotides read TGTGCCAGCAGTGATCCGGACAGCAAGCACGAGCAGTACTTC. Encoded protein: CASSDPDSKHEQYF.

The genes are TRBV27 and TRBJ2-1; a possible D gene is TRBD1 (6 bases). Deletions cut 6 bases from V and 5 bases from J, with 20 bases between. Germline V CDR1 and CDR2: MNHEY, SMNVEV (reference sequence). The CDR3 is 16 residues long. CDR3 nucleotide sequence: TGTGCCAGCAGCCCAACAGATATCCGACAGGACAATGAGCAGTTCTTC. Its translation: CASSPTDIRQDNEQFF.

In regard to this clone: This sample also contains other DNA sequences that code for the same CDR3. The chain combines TRBV9 with TRBJ1-1; no definite D call. Looked up from germline, CDR1 is SGDLS and CDR2 is YYNGEE. V dropped 3 bases and J dropped 1 base, with 7 bases sitting between them. The CDR3 consists of 13 residues. This chain's CDR3 is CASSGRENTEAFF. CDR3 coding DNA: TGTGCCAGCAGCGGACGGGAGAACACTGAAGCTTTCTTT. Looking up the rest from reference TRBV9 and TRBJ1-1 gives the full variable domain: DSGVTQTPKHLITATGQRVTLRCSPRSGDLSVYWYQQSLDQGLQFLIQYYNGEERAKGNILERFSAQQFPDLHSELNLSSLELGDSALYFCASSGRENTEAFFGQGTRLTVV.

The V and J genes are TRBV2 and TRBJ2-7, with a weak D call TRBD1 (6 bases). CDR3 length equals 13 residues. Germline assignment: CDR1 SNHLY and CDR2 FYNNEI. Trimming stripped 6 bases from V and 2 bases from J, with 11 bases between. The CDR3 DNA reads TGTGCCAGCAGAAGACAGGCACCCTACGAGCAGTACTTC. As protein: CASRRQAPYEQYF.